These T cell receptor beta chains were read from a single sample in a study of immune evolution from preneoplasia to lung adenocarcinoma. Clones were sequenced by immunoSEQ multiplex PCR, and TCRdb holds only the in-frame ones, with some missing. In the table there are about 14,000 clones, about 85% of which are singletons. Sequencing input: FFPE lung adenocarcinoma in situ tissue. The receptors shown here come from a donor of 70 years or more with lung adenocarcinoma. Both conserved end residues are part of each CDR3. Size is omitted from some rows. Given values are once, few, many or a class for expanded clones.

V	J	size	CDR3
TRBV30	TRBJ1-1	NA	CAWKWDTEAFF
TRBV19	TRBJ2-5	NA	CASRDNGKGRKTQYF
TRBV29-1	TRBJ2-3	NA	CSVEGDLSTDTQYF
TRBV20-1	TRBJ1-1	NA	CSAQGAPEAFF
TRBV2	TRBJ2-1	NA	CASNAPSYNEQFF
TRBV10-1	TRBJ2-4	NA	CASSEGGEGNIQYF
TRBV28	TRBJ1-2	NA	CASSLLDRGGGYTF
TRBV6-6	TRBJ2-3	NA	CASRSSTDTQYF
TRBV7-3	TRBJ1-1	once	CASSLRGSGDTEAFF
TRBV6-4	TRBJ2-1	NA	CASSDSVYNEQFF
TRBV11-2	TRBJ2-7	NA	CASTEQPSEYEQYF
TRBV11-1	TRBJ1-4	NA	CATSDSTNEKLFF
TRBV28	TRBJ1-2	NA	CASRKPQGNYGYTF
TRBV28	TRBJ2-7	NA	CASRYRDRAYEQYF
TRBV23-1	TRBJ1-2	NA	CASSPTCQHDYGYTF
TRBV29-1	TRBJ1-2	NA	CSVDELGYTF
TRBV9	TRBJ2-3	NA	CASSPQGGREGDTQYF
TRBV4-2	TRBJ1-2	NA	CASSQEKGTNYGYTF
TRBV19	TRBJ1-4	NA	CASSQGTNEKLFF
TRBV28	TRBJ1-2	NA	CASSAGLGQGSNYGYTF
TRBV7-6	TRBJ2-7	NA	CASSFGQGEQYF
TRBV4-2	TRBJ1-1	NA	CASSRDRDRAAEAFF
TRBV10-3	TRBJ2-7	few	CAIRGGPISRSGEQYF
TRBV7-2	TRBJ1-3	once	CASSSKQGLGNTIYF
TRBV13	TRBJ2-1	NA	CASSGLAGSSYNEQFF
TRBV15	TRBJ2-2	NA	CATSRDYPGFGRPGELFF
TRBV19	TRBJ2-2	NA	CASTLPRAGAGELFF
TRBV15	TRBJ1-3	few	CATSRDLGGGSSGNTIYF
TRBV27	TRBJ1-1	NA	CASRRHGGTEAFF
TRBV7-2	TRBJ2-7	NA	CASSLGLAYEQYF
TRBV15	TRBJ1-4	few	CATSRPRAEKLFF
TRBV29-1	TRBJ1-2	NA	CSVPVSGQGVWGYTF
TRBV6-5	TRBJ2-1	NA	CASRRRMSSGDEQFF
TRBV4-2	TRBJ2-6	NA	CASSHPLAGGLAGANVLTF